Sequencing of this TCR beta chain was carried out in a study of blood T cell repertoires in COVID-19. TCRdb's copy holds only in-frame clones and misses some; the assay was immunoSEQ multiplex PCR. The sample shows over 100,000 clones, around 88% of them seen only once. The germline V gene encodes CDR1 SGDLS and CDR2 YYNGEE. The CDR3 runs to 17 residues. The V segment lost 4 bases and the J segment 0 bases; nucleotides outside the gene matches: 7. This rearrangement joins TRBV9 to TRBJ1-6, with 7 bases fitting TRBD1. Sequences were obtained from peripheral blood. The source of this sequence is a man over 45 with acute or convalescent COVID-19. The CDR3 sequence is CASSPRDSRSYNSPLHF. The CDR3, as DNA: TGTGCCAGCAGCCCCCGGGACAGCCGCTCCTATAATTCACCCCTCCACTTT.